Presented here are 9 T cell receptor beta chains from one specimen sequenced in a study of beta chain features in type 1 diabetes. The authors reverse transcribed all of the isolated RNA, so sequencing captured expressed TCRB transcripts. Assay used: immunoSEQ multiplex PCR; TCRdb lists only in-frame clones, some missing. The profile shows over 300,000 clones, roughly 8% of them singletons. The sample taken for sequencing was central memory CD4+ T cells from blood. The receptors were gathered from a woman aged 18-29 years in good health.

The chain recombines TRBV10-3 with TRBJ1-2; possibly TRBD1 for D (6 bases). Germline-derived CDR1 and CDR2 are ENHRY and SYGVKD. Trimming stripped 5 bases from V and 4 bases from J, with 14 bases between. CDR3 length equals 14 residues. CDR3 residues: CAISQQGFGYGYTF. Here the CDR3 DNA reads TGTGCCATCAGTCAACAGGGTTTCGGCTATGGCTACACCTTC.

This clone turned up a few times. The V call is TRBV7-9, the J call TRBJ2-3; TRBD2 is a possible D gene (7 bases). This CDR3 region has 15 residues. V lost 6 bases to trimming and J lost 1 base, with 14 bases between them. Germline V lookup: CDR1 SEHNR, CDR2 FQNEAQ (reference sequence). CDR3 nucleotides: TGTGCCAGCAGTCTACGAGGGGGGGGCACAGATACGCAGTATTTT. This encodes CASSLRGGGTDTQYF.

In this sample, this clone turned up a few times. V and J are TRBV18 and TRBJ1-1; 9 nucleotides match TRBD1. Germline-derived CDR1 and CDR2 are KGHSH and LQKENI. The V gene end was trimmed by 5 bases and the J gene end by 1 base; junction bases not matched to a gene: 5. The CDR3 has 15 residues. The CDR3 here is CASSMGTGKNTEAFF. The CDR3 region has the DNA TGTGCCAGCTCAATGGGGACAGGGAAGAACACTGAAGCTTTCTTT.

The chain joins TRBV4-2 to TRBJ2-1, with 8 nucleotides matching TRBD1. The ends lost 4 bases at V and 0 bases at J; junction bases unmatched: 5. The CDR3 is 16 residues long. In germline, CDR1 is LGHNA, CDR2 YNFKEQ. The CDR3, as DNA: TGTGCCAGCAGCCGGAAGGGACAGGCCTCCTACAATGAGCAGTTCTTC. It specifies CASSRKGQASYNEQFF.

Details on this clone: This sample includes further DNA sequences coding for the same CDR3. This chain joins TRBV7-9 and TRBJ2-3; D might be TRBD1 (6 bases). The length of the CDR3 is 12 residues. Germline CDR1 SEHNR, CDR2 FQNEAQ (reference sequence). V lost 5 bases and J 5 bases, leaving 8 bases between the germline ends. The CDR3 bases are TGTGCCAGCAGCCCACAGGGAGATACGCAGTATTTT. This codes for CASSPQGDTQYF.

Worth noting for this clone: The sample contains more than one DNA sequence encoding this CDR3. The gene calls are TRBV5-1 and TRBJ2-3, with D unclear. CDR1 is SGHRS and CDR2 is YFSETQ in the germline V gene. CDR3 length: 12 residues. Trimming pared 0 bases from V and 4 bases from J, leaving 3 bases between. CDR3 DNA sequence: TGCGCCAGCAGCTTGGAATCAGATACGCAGTATTTT. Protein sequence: CASSLESDTQYF.

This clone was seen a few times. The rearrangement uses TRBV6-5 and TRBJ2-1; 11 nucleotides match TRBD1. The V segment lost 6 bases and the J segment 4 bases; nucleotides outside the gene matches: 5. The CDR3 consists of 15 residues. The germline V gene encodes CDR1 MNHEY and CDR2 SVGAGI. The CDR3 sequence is CASSHGTGGYNEQFF. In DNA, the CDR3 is TGTGCCAGCAGCCATGGGACAGGGGGTTACAATGAGCAGTTCTTC.

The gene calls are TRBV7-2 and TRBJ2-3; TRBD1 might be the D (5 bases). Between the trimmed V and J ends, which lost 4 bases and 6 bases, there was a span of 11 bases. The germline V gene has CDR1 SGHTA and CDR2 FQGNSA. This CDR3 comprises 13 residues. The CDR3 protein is CASSWGGKDTQYF. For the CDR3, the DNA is TGTGCCAGCAGCTGGGGCGGCAAGGATACGCAGTATTTT.

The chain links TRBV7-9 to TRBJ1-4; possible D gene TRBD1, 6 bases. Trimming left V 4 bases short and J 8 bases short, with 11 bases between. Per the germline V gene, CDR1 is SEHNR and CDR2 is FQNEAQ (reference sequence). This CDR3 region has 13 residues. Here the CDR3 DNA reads TGTGCCAGCAGCTCAGGGGCGGGAGAAAAACTGTTTTTT. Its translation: CASSSGAGEKLFF. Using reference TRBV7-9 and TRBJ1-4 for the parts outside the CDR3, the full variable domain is DTGVSQNPRHKITKRGQNVTFRCDPISEHNRLYWYRQTLGQGPEFLTYFQNEAQLEKSRLLSDRFSAERPKGSFSTLEIQRTEQGDSAMYLCASSSGAGEKLFFGSGTQLSVL.